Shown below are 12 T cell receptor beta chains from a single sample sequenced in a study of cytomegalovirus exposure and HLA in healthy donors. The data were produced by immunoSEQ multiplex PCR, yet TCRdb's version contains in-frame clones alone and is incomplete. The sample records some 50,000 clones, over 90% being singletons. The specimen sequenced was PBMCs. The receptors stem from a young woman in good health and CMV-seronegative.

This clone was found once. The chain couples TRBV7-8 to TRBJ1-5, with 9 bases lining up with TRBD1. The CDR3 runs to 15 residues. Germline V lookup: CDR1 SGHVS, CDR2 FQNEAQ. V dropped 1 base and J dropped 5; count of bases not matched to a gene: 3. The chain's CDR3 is CASSLEGTGYQPQHF. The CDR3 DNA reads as TGTGCCAGCAGCTTAGAGGGGACAGGGTATCAGCCCCAGCATTTT.

The CDR3, as DNA: TGTGCCAGTAGTAACCGACGTTGGGGCCGCAATCAGCCCCAGCATTTT. Amino acid sequence: CASSNRRWGRNQPQHF. The chain couples TRBV19 to TRBJ1-5, with a tentative D call TRBD1 (5 bases). This CDR3 comprises 16 residues. V was pared by 4 bases and J by 2 bases, with 15 bases between. In germline, CDR1 is LNHDA, CDR2 SQIVND (reference sequence).

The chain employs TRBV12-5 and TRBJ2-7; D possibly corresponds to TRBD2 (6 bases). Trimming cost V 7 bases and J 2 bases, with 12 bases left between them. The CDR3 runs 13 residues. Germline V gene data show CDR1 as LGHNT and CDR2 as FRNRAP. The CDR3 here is CASAGTVAYEQYF. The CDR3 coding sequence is TGTGCTAGTGCCGGGACTGTAGCCTACGAGCAGTACTTC.

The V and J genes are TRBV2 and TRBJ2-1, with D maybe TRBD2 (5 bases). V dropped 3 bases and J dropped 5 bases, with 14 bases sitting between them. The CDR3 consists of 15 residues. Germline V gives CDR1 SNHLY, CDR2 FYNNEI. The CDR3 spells CASSDLSRGNNEQFF. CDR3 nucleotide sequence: TGTGCCAGCAGTGACCTAAGCAGAGGGAACAATGAGCAGTTCTTC.

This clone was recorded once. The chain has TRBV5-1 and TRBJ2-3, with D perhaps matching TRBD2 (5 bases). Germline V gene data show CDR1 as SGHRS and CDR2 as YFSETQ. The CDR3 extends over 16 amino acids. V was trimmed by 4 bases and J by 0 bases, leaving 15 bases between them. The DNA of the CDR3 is TGCGCCAGCAGCCGCGGGCAAAGTCCTAGCACAGATACGCAGTATTTT. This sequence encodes CASSRGQSPSTDTQYF.

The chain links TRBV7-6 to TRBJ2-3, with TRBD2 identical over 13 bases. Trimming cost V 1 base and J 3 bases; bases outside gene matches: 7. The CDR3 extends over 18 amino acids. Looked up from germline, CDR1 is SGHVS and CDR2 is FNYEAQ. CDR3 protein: CASSLVGGLAGFTDTQYF. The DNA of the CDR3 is TGTGCCAGCAGCTTAGTCGGGGGACTAGCGGGATTTACAGATACGCAGTATTTT.

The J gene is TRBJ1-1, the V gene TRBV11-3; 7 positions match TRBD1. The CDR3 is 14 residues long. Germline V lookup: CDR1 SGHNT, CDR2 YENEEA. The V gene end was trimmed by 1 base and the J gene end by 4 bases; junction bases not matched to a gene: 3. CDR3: CASSLVNRGTEAFF. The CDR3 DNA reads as TGTGCCAGCAGCTTAGTGAACAGGGGCACTGAAGCTTTCTTT.

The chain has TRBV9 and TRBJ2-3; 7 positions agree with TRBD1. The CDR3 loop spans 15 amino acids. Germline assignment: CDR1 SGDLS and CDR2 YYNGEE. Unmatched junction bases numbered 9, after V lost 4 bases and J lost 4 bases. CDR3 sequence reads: CASSLRQGHADTQYF. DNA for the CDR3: TGTGCCAGCAGCCTTCGACAGGGCCACGCAGATACGCAGTATTTT.

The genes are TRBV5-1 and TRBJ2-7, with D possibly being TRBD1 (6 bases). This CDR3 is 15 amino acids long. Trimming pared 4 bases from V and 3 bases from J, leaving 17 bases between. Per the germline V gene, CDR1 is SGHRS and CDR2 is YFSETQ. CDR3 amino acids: CASSPPTGRSYEQYF. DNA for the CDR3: TGCGCCAGCAGCCCTCCGACAGGCAGAAGCTACGAGCAGTACTTC.

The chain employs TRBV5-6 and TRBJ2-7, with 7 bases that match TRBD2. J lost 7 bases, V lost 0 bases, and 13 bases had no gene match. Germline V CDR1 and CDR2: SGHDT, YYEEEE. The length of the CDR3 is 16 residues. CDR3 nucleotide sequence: TGTGCCAGCAGCTTGGTCCGGTTGGCGGGAGTTGAAGAGCAGTACGTC. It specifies CASSLVRLAGVEEQYV.

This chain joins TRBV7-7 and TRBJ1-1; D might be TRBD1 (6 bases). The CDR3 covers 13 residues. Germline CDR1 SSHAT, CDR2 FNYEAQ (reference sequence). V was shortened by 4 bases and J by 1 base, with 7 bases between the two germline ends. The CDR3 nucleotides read TGTGCCAGCAGCTCGGACAGGAACACTGAAGCTTTCTTT. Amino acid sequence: CASSSDRNTEAFF.

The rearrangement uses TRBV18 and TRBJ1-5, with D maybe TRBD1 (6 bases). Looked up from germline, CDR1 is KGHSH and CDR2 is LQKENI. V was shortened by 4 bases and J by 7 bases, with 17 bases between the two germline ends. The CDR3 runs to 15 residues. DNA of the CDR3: TGTGCCAGCTCACTCGGGGGGCAGGCCAACCAGCCCCAGCATTTT. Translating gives CASSLGGQANQPQHF.